Detailed here is one T cell receptor beta chain. The target of this receptor is not known. No base quality values were provided; no much bigger clone lies one nucleotide off. This sample stems from a study of T cell repertoires in cytomegalovirus infection (dated by TCRdb to about 2019). Some background on the complete study: Donor HLA type was relevant to the analysis, as public TCR beta signatures indicated carriage of CMV infection together with the matching HLA type.

Sequencing instrument: Illumina HiSeq 1500. The public reads were quality trimmed at Q25 with fastp and then assembled into clones with MiXCR by TCRdb, keeping productive beta chains. Each CDR3 protein appears once, grouped with its most common genes and DNA. The sample contains 680,000 or so distinct CDR3 sequences, about 40% of them found a single time. 2.5% to 3% of the sample rests with the top ten. General conclusions and limits of the study: Cumulative frequency of public TCR beta family members discriminated carriers of CMV infection plus the relevant HLA type in this cohort and an independent 352-donor cohort. The ex vivo response was dominated by HLA-C-restricted CMV-specific TCR beta clonotypes, which also provided the single most frequent clonotype in two of eight donors.

Trimming takes 0 bases off V and 5 bases off J; junction bases not matched to a gene: 5. Spanning cysteine to phenylalanine, the CDR3 consists of 16 amino acids. This entry keeps only the CDR3 DNA: 48 bases, framed from base 1. CDR1 and CDR2 were assigned from the germline V gene (reference sequence) as GTSNPN and SVGIG. In this chain, TRBV30 is recombined with TRBJ1-5; 12 junctional bases match TRBD1. The sequenced material came from PBMCs. The clonotype was recovered from a human donor in good health (CMV status not recorded). Some clones in this sample may be carry-over from other donors' samples. The CDR3 sequence is CAWSVRGQGAYQPQHF. The DNA sequence follows: TGTGCCTGGAGTGTACGGGGACAGGGGGCCTATCAGCCCCAGCATTTT.